Following are 9 T cell receptor beta chains from one sample sequenced in a study of neurological immune-mediated disorders. TCRdb independently ran MiXCR on the 5' RACE reads; one entry per CDR3 protein. The sample contains roughly 60,000 distinct CDR3 sequences, under 5% of which appear only once. The sequenced sample was CD4+ T cells from blood. Every receptor here comes from a woman aged 40 to 49 with multiple sclerosis.

This clonotype was seen ten or more times. The chain carries TRBV14 and TRBJ2-2; D is undetermined. From germline, CDR1 is SGHDN and CDR2 FVKESK. There are 14 residues in the CDR3. Between the trimmed V and J ends, which lost 1 base and 1 base, there was a span of 4 bases. CDR3 bases: TGTGCCAGCAGCCAAGTCAGGAACACCGGGGAGCTGTTTTTT. This gives the protein CASSQVRNTGELFF.

Ten or more counts support this clonotype. CDR3 nucleotides: TGCGCCAGCAGCGGGGGGGACGCTGGTCGGGATACGCAGTATTTT. Its protein product is CASSGGDAGRDTQYF. The chain links TRBV5-1 to TRBJ2-3; 7 bases are shared with TRBD2. CDR1 and CDR2 from the germline V gene are SGHRS and YFSETQ. With V trimmed by 4 bases and J by 6 bases, 11 bases remained unmatched. The CDR3 is made up of 15 amino acids. The full variable domain, completed using reference TRBV5-1 and TRBJ2-3, is KAGVTQTPRYLIKTRGQQVTLSCSPISGHRSVSWYQQTPGQGLQFLFEYFSETQRNKGNFPGRFSGRQFSNSRSEMNVSTLELGDSALYLCASSGGDAGRDTQYFGPGTRLTVL.

In its sample, this clonotype was seen many times. This chain connects TRBV18 to TRBJ1-5; maybe TRBD1 (5 bases). Germline V gene lookup returns CDR1 KGHSH and CDR2 LQKENI. V lost 1 base and J lost 4, with 14 bases in between. The CDR3 consists of 16 residues. CDR3: CASSPLGGALNQPQHF. Written as DNA, the CDR3 is TGTGCCAGCTCACCACTCGGAGGGGCCTTGAATCAGCCCCAGCATTTT.

The V call is TRBV4-2, the J call TRBJ2-7, with D possibly matching TRBD2 (6 bases). The CDR3 totals 14 residues. V was pared by 1 base and J by 4 bases, with 11 bases between. Germline V gene data show CDR1 as LGHNA and CDR2 as YNFKEQ. The CDR3 here is CASSQGRGAYEQYF. The CDR3 DNA reads TGTGCCAGCAGCCAAGGGCGGGGTGCATACGAGCAGTACTTC.

This clonotype was detected many times. The V gene is TRBV14, the J gene TRBJ1-1, with D possibly matching TRBD1 (5 bases). The V gene lost 5 bases and the J gene lost 0 bases, with 16 bases spanning the gap. In germline, CDR1 is SGHDN, CDR2 FVKESK. CDR3 length equals 16 residues. CDR3 region: CASSLITGALNTEAFF. The CDR3 coding sequence is TGTGCCAGCAGCTTAATAACCGGGGCACTGAACACTGAAGCTTTCTTT.

This clonotype was seen at least ten times. The chain has TRBV6-6 and TRBJ1-2, with 7 bases aligning to TRBD1. The CDR3 is 13 amino acids. Germline CDR1 MNHNY, CDR2 SVGAGI (reference sequence). With V trimmed by 7 bases and J by 2 bases, 4 bases remained unmatched. CDR3 DNA: TGTGCCAGCACCAGGGGGGGGAACTATGGCTACACCTTC. Amino acids: CASTRGGNYGYTF.

This clonotype was recorded many times. The rearrangement uses TRBV24-1 and TRBJ1-1; 7 positions match TRBD1. The CDR3 has 13 amino acids. The trim removed 2 bases at V and 8 bases at J, leaving 4 bases unmatched. The germline gives CDR1 KGHDR, CDR2 SFDVKD. The CDR3 protein is CATSDSGTVEAFF. CDR3 in DNA: TGTGCCACCAGTGATTCTGGGACAGTAGAAGCTTTCTTT.

The table lists this clonotype with many counts. The V and J genes are TRBV2 and TRBJ1-4; D is uncertain. V was trimmed by 6 bases and J by 8 bases, leaving 10 bases between them. CDR3 length: 12 amino acids. The germline gives CDR1 SNHLY, CDR2 FYNNEI. CDR3 in amino acids: CASSPASEKLFF. Written as DNA, the CDR3 is TGTGCCAGCAGCCCCGCCTCCGAAAAACTGTTTTTT. Full variable domain (outside the CDR3, taken from reference TRBV2 and TRBJ1-4): EPEVTQTPSHQVTQMGQEVILRCVPISNHLYFYWYRQILGQKVEFLVSFYNNEISEKSEIFDDQFSVERPDGSNFTLKIRSTKLEDSAMYFCASSPASEKLFFGSGTQLSVL.

The chain carries TRBV4-2 and TRBJ2-7; the match to TRBD2 covers 12 bases. Germline CDR1 is LGHNA and CDR2 is YNFKEQ. The CDR3 covers 16 residues. Unmatched junction bases numbered 5, after V lost 4 bases and J lost 1 base. CDR3 residues: CASSRRTSGESYEQYF. As DNA, the CDR3 is TGTGCCAGCAGCCGAAGGACTAGCGGGGAGTCCTACGAGCAGTACTTC.